The next 30 T cell receptor beta chains were all read from a single sample in a study of T cell clones after liver transplantation. Assay used: immunoSEQ multiplex PCR; TCRdb lists only in-frame clones, some missing. There are about 11,000 clones in the sample; 71% occur only once, and roughly a quarter lies in the top ten. Specimen: CD4+ T cells from blood, collected less than 33 months after liver transplant. These receptors were collected from a human patient who received a liver transplant. Some T cells may be transferred from the graft donor.

The chain has TRBV7-6 and TRBJ1-1; perhaps TRBD1 as D (5 bases). V was clipped by 5 bases and J by 1 base, with 11 bases between them. The CDR3 runs to 14 residues. Germline CDR1 is SGHVS and CDR2 is FNYEAQ. CDR3 DNA: TGTGCCAGCAGCCCCACCACAGGGAACACTGAAGCTTTCTTT. This translates into CASSPTTGNTEAFF.

This chain uses TRBV27 with TRBJ1-1, with D uncertain. Germline V gene data show CDR1 as MNHEY and CDR2 as SMNVEV (reference sequence). Trimming pared 5 bases from V and 8 bases from J, leaving 18 bases between. The CDR3 loop spans 14 amino acids. This CDR3 is CASSPTDATGEAFF. Here the CDR3 DNA reads TGTGCCAGCAGTCCTACCGACGCGACGGGAGAAGCTTTCTTT.

The CDR3 protein is CASSHDASAQETQYF. CDR3 in DNA: TGTGCCAGCAGCCACGATGCGTCGGCCCAAGAGACCCAGTACTTC. This chain connects TRBV11-3 to TRBJ2-5; D uncertain. Germline loops: CDR1 SGHNT, CDR2 YENEEA. This CDR3 has 15 amino acids. Trimming took 5 bases from V and 1 from J, leaving 14 bases between them.

The chain links TRBV19 to TRBJ1-5; D not certain. CDR3 length: 14 residues. The V end lost 3 bases, the J end lost 0 bases, and 6 bases lay between the germline ends. Germline CDR1 and CDR2: LNHDA and SQIVND (reference sequence). DNA of the CDR3: TGTGCCAGTAGTATCCTGGATAGCAATCAGCCCCAGCATTTT. This gives the protein CASSILDSNQPQHF.

V gene TRBV7-9 combines with J gene TRBJ2-7; no definite D call. The CDR3 has 11 amino acids. In germline, CDR1 is SEHNR, CDR2 FQNEAQ (reference sequence). Trimming removed 8 bases from V and 4 bases from J, with 9 bases in between. The CDR3 DNA reads TGTGCCAGCGGAAAACATTACGAGCAGTACTTC. Its translation: CASGKHYEQYF.

The chain links TRBV9 to TRBJ1-5; no reliable D call. The CDR3 is made up of 14 amino acids. The V gene's germline CDR1 is SGDLS and CDR2 YYNGEE. Trimming cost V 2 bases and J 4 bases, with 10 bases left between them. CDR3: CASSVVFVNQPQHF. CDR3 bases: TGTGCCAGCAGCGTTGTATTTGTTAATCAGCCCCAGCATTTT.

The chain joins TRBV9 to TRBJ1-2; D perhaps matches TRBD1 (6 bases). This CDR3 region has 15 residues. The V and J ends lost 4 bases and 6 bases respectively, with 19 bases between them. CDR1 SGDLS and CDR2 YYNGEE come from the germline V gene. The CDR3 region has the DNA TGTGCCAGCAGCCTCCTCGGAGGGGGTGGCCATGGCTACACCTTC. Its translation is CASSLLGGGGHGYTF.

In this sample, this clone is medium-sized. The chain is built from TRBV28 and TRBJ2-7; 8 nucleotides line up with TRBD2. Germline CDR1 is MDHEN and CDR2 is SYDVKM. V trimming: 3 bases; J trimming: 9 bases; junction bases outside the gene matches: 7. The CDR3 is 13 residues long. In DNA, the CDR3 is TGTGCCAGCAGTTTGGATAGCGGGATGGTGCAGTACGTC. Translated, it gives CASSLDSGMVQYV.

The rearrangement links TRBV19 to TRBJ2-7, with TRBD2 matching 8 bases. CDR3 size: 14 residues. Germline CDR1 is LNHDA and CDR2 is SQIVND (reference sequence). V trimming: 5 bases; J trimming: 4 bases; junction bases outside the gene matches: 7. CDR3: CASSSAAGEYEQYV. The CDR3, as DNA: TGTGCCAGTAGTTCGGCAGCGGGAGAATACGAGCAGTACGTC.

V and J are TRBV7-8 and TRBJ2-1; the match to TRBD2 covers 13 bases. The V gene end was trimmed by 5 bases and the J gene end by 6 bases; junction bases not matched to a gene: 4. Germline values: CDR1 SGHVS, CDR2 FQNEAQ. The CDR3 extends over 15 amino acids. CDR3 in DNA: TGTGCCAGCAGCGTAACTAGCGGGGGGGCCAATGAGCAGTTCTTC. Protein sequence: CASSVTSGGANEQFF.

This clone was seen once. This CDR3 is missing its conserved last phenylalanine or tryptophan, likely due to a read error. CDR3 DNA: TGTGCCAGCAGCCCCAGACTAAGCTACGAGCAGTACATC. Translation gives CASSPRLSYEQYI. The rearrangement uses TRBV11-3 and TRBJ2-7; D is possibly TRBD2 (5 bases). This CDR3 region has 13 residues. From germline, CDR1 is SGHNT and CDR2 YENEEA. V lost 5 bases, J lost 3 bases, and 11 bases lay in between.

This clone is categorized as medium-sized. The chain carries TRBV13 and TRBJ2-7; 7 bases fit TRBD1. Trimming at V came to 5 bases and at J to 3 bases, leaving 7 bases not matched to a gene. The length of the CDR3 is 14 residues. Germline CDR1 PRHDT, CDR2 FYEKMQ (reference sequence). The CDR3 here is CASSPGQDGYEQYF. The DNA of the CDR3 is TGTGCCAGCAGCCCAGGACAGGATGGCTACGAGCAGTACTTC.

The chain employs TRBV27 and TRBJ2-7; TRBD1 aligns across 8 bases. The CDR3 runs to 17 residues. Germline CDR1 is MNHEY and CDR2 is SMNVEV (reference sequence). The V and J ends lost 1 base and 7 bases, in that order; junction bases with no gene match: 15. CDR3 sequence (DNA): TGTGCCAGCAGTTTATGGCCTCCACAGGGGGGAGAGGGAGAGCAGTACTTC. Translation: CASSLWPPQGGEGEQYF.

J is TRBJ1-1 and V is TRBV5-6; 8 nucleotides line up with TRBD1. CDR1 is SGHDT, CDR2 YYEEEE, per germline. V dropped 0 bases and J dropped 6; count of bases not matched to a gene: 4. This CDR3 has 14 residues. The CDR3, as DNA: TGTGCCAGCAGCTTGGGGACAGGGATCCCTGAAGCTTTCTTT. Translated, it gives CASSLGTGIPEAFF.

The V gene is TRBV6-1, the J gene TRBJ1-1, with 10 positions matching TRBD1. V dropped 1 base and J dropped 4; count of bases not matched to a gene: 0. The CDR3 runs to 14 residues. Germline CDR1 MNHNS, CDR2 SASEGT. CDR3 DNA sequence: TGTGCCAGCAGTGAAGGGACAGGGGGCACTGAAGCTTTCTTT. Translating it yields CASSEGTGGTEAFF.

The rearrangement uses TRBV5-1 and TRBJ2-3; 9 bases fit TRBD1. This CDR3 is 16 amino acids long. V lost 2 bases and J lost 3; bases outside the gene matches: 7. Germline V CDR1 and CDR2: SGHRS, YFSETQ. The CDR3 sequence: CASSLSGQGTTDTQYF. CDR3 DNA: TGCGCCAGCAGCTTATCCGGACAGGGGACGACAGATACGCAGTATTTT.

This chain joins TRBV9 and TRBJ2-3; D is ambiguous. The CDR3 sequence is 14 residues long. Germline V CDR1 and CDR2: SGDLS, YYNGEE. The V end was cut by 0 bases, the J end by 3 bases, with 8 bases between. As DNA, the CDR3 is TGTGCCAGCAGCGTAGAGGGTGCGACAGATACGCAGTATTTT. Amino acid sequence: CASSVEGATDTQYF.

The chain is built from TRBV7-9 and TRBJ1-1; 8 nucleotides match TRBD1. CDR1 and CDR2 (germline): SEHNR, FQNEAQ (reference sequence). V was pared by 1 base and J by 3 bases, with 4 bases of the junction left unmatched. This CDR3 region has 15 residues. The CDR3 DNA reads as TGTGCCAGCAGCTTAGGGACAGGGAGGGACACTGAAGCTTTCTTT. It is translated as CASSLGTGRDTEAFF.

This chain joins TRBV28 and TRBJ2-7; 9 nucleotides match TRBD1. Per germline, CDR1 MDHEN and CDR2 SYDVKM. The V gene end was trimmed by 3 bases and the J gene end by 3 bases; junction bases not matched to a gene: 9. This CDR3 spans 16 amino acids. The CDR3 here is CASSFLWTGEIYEQYF. DNA of the CDR3: TGTGCCAGCAGTTTCCTATGGACAGGGGAAATCTACGAGCAGTACTTC.

The J gene is TRBJ2-1, the V gene TRBV19, with D unclear. CDR3 size: 15 residues. CDR1 LNHDA and CDR2 SQIVND come from the germline V gene (reference sequence). V lost 3 bases, J lost 0 bases, and 9 bases lay in between. CDR3 amino acids: CASSILMSSYNEQFF. The CDR3, as DNA: TGTGCCAGTAGTATTTTAATGAGCTCCTACAATGAGCAGTTCTTC.

The V gene is TRBV7-2, the J gene TRBJ2-1; no reliable D call. Germline V gene lookup returns CDR1 SGHTA and CDR2 FQGNSA. The V end lost 3 bases, the J end lost 9 bases, and 12 bases lay between the germline ends. This CDR3 is 13 amino acids long. In nucleotides, the CDR3 is TGTGCCAGCAGCTTTCAAAGCGAGGCTGAGCAGTTCTTC. Amino acids: CASSFQSEAEQFF.

The chain recombines TRBV6-1 with TRBJ1-5; D may be TRBD1 (6 bases). Germline V gives CDR1 MNHNS, CDR2 SASEGT. CDR3 size: 15 residues. V was cut by 4 bases and J by 3 bases, with 13 bases left in between. CDR3 sequence reads: CASSGSQGTNQPQHF. DNA of the CDR3: TGTGCCAGCAGTGGCTCCCAGGGGACCAATCAGCCCCAGCATTTT.

J is TRBJ2-1 and V is TRBV2; a weak D match, TRBD2 (7 bases). V was clipped by 4 bases and J by 6 bases, with 13 bases between them. The CDR3 extends over 14 amino acids. The germline gives CDR1 SNHLY, CDR2 FYNNEI. CDR3 in DNA: TGTGCCAGCAGTGGAAGGGGGAGGGGCAATGAGCAGTTCTTC. It encodes CASSGRGRGNEQFF.

The chain carries TRBV6-4 and TRBJ2-2; 9 bases agree with TRBD2. The CDR3 has 15 amino acids. The V gene's germline CDR1 is MRHNA and CDR2 SNTAGT. Trimming at V came to 3 bases and at J to 4 bases, leaving 3 bases not matched to a gene. CDR3 amino acids: CASSERGGTTGELFF. The CDR3 DNA reads as TGTGCCAGCAGTGAGCGGGGGGGCACCACCGGGGAGCTGTTTTTT.

The chain couples TRBV7-8 to TRBJ2-5; 7 bases are a match to TRBD2. The germline gives CDR1 SGHVS, CDR2 FQNEAQ. V dropped 1 base and J dropped 2; count of bases not matched to a gene: 1. The length of the CDR3 is 14 residues. The CDR3 is CASSLVSGQETQYF. CDR3 DNA sequence: TGTGCCAGCAGCTTAGTTAGCGGGCAAGAGACCCAGTACTTC. The full variable domain, its missing parts supplied by reference TRBV7-8 and TRBJ2-5, is GAGVSQSPRYKVAKRGQDVALRCDPISGHVSLFWYQQALGQGPEFLTYFQNEAQLDKSGLPSDRFFAERPEGSVSTLKIQRTQQEDSAVYLCASSLVSGQETQYFGPGTRLLVL.

This clone has just a few counts. This sequence joins TRBV7-9 and TRBJ1-6; D is unresolved. Trimming removed 1 base at V and 7 bases at J, with 5 bases between. Germline V gives CDR1 SEHNR, CDR2 FQNEAQ (reference sequence). The CDR3 is 13 residues long. The CDR3 sequence is CASSLELNSPLHF. As DNA, the CDR3 is TGTGCCAGCAGCTTAGAACTGAATTCACCCCTCCACTTT.

In this sample, this clone turned up a few times. The chain has TRBV30 and TRBJ1-1; D unresolved. Germline V lookup: CDR1 GTSNPN, CDR2 SVGIG (reference sequence). Trimming took off 1 base at V and 8 bases at J, with 8 bases between the two ends. CDR3 length: 11 residues. CDR3 region: CAWSGMAEAFF. The CDR3 region has the DNA TGTGCCTGGAGTGGGATGGCAGAAGCTTTCTTT.

This sequence joins TRBV4-2 and TRBJ1-2; D unclear. Per the germline V gene, CDR1 is LGHNA and CDR2 is YNFKEQ. The V end was cut by 7 bases, the J end by 1 base, with 10 bases between. The CDR3 spans 13 residues. The CDR3 bases are TGTGCCAGCATGGGTGCGGATAACTATGGCTACACCTTC. Protein product: CASMGADNYGYTF.

This clone has more than one count but fewer than ten. This chain connects TRBV19 to TRBJ1-6, with unresolved D. Trimming took off 1 base at V and 10 bases at J, with 5 bases between the two ends. CDR1 and CDR2 (germline): LNHDA, SQIVND (reference sequence). The CDR3 is 12 amino acids. CDR3 sequence (DNA): TGTGCCAGTAGTATAGGAGGGTCACCCCTCCACTTT. Translated, it gives CASSIGGSPLHF.

This chain uses TRBV28 with TRBJ1-4; possible D gene TRBD1, 6 bases. CDR1 and CDR2 (germline): MDHEN, SYDVKM. The CDR3 sequence is 14 residues long. The V gene lost 6 bases and the J gene lost 8 bases, with 16 bases spanning the gap. The CDR3 sequence is CASSRGQHREKLFF. CDR3 bases: TGTGCCAGCAGCCGAGGACAGCATCGGGAAAAACTGTTTTTT.